The 28 T cell receptor beta chains presented below share a single source sample, sequenced in a study of blood T cell repertoires in COVID-19. The method was immunoSEQ multiplex PCR; TCRdb's version includes in-frame clones alone and lacks a portion of them. The table has about 300,000 clones, about 90% seen once. Specimen: peripheral blood. The receptors were sampled from a man younger than 35 who had recovered from COVID-19.

There are a few counts of this clone. The chain carries TRBV5-6 and TRBJ1-5; D uncertain. Trimming removed 4 bases at V and 6 bases at J, with 8 bases between. Germline lookup yields CDR1 SGHDT and CDR2 YYEEEE. This CDR3 comprises 12 residues. CDR3 in DNA: TGTGCCAGCAGCCTTAGAGGTCAGCCCCAGCATTTT. Translating it yields CASSLRGQPQHF.

CDR3 amino acids: CASSPRGGYGYTF. CDR3 DNA sequence: TGTGCCAGCAGTCCCCGGGGTGGCTATGGCTACACCTTC. V is TRBV3-1 (or the pseudogene TRBV3-2) and J is TRBJ1-2; D remains ambiguous. This CDR3 has 13 amino acids. Trimming pared 6 bases from V and 4 bases from J, leaving 12 bases between. Germline V gene data show CDR1 as LGHDT and CDR2 as YNNKEL (reference sequence).

This clone has only one observation. The chain has TRBV10-2 and TRBJ2-5; weak D call: TRBD1 (6 bases). The CDR3 extends over 14 amino acids. The germline V gene has CDR1 WSHSY and CDR2 SAAADI. V shed 4 bases and J shed 6 bases, with 15 bases lying between them. CDR3 region: CASSAPGEEQTQYF. The CDR3 region has the DNA TGCGCCAGCAGTGCGCCAGGGGAAGAGCAGACCCAGTACTTC.

This clone has a count of ten or more. The chain employs TRBV6-5 and TRBJ2-1; 10 bases match TRBD1. This CDR3 region has 14 residues. Per the germline V gene, CDR1 is MNHEY and CDR2 is SVGAGI. V was clipped by 6 bases and J by 6 bases; unmatched bases: 5. CDR3 residues: CASRRTGGVNEQFF. The CDR3 DNA sequence: TGTGCCAGCAGACGGACAGGGGGAGTCAATGAGCAGTTCTTC.

The CDR3 sequence: CASSSTMNTEAFF. The CDR3 bases are TGTGCCAGCAGCTCTACCATGAACACTGAAGCTTTCTTT. The chain has TRBV6-5 and TRBJ1-1, with no clear D. This CDR3 spans 13 amino acids. Trimming took 6 bases from V and 0 from J, leaving 8 bases between them. Germline loops: CDR1 MNHEY, CDR2 SVGAGI.

The CDR3 region has the DNA TGTGCCAGCAGACTACAGGGTGGTACCACCGGGGAGCTGTTTTTT. It codes for CASRLQGGTTGELFF. This chain connects TRBV2 to TRBJ2-2; D is perhaps TRBD1 (6 bases). The V gene lost 6 bases and the J gene lost 4 bases, with 15 bases spanning the gap. Germline-derived CDR1 and CDR2 are SNHLY and FYNNEI. The CDR3 length is 15 residues.

This clone was seen more than once but under ten times. This chain uses TRBV2 with TRBJ1-1; D not resolved. This CDR3 region has 13 residues. The germline V gene has CDR1 SNHLY and CDR2 FYNNEI. Trimming pared 5 bases from V and 1 base from J, leaving 8 bases between. CDR3 residues: CASSSDTNTEAFF. The CDR3 DNA is TGTGCCAGCAGTTCCGACACGAACACTGAAGCTTTCTTT.

As for this clone: Other DNA sequences in this sample translate to the same CDR3. This chain uses TRBV9 with TRBJ1-1, with a possible D match to TRBD1 (5 bases). Trimming took 3 bases from V and 2 from J, leaving 8 bases between them. From germline, CDR1 is SGDLS and CDR2 YYNGEE. This CDR3 spans 13 amino acids. The CDR3 bases are TGTGCCAGCAGCGGGAGGGGAAACACTGAAGCTTTCTTT. Translated: CASSGRGNTEAFF.

The CDR3 DNA reads as TGTGCCAGCAGCTTATCGGGGTCGTCGCCCCAGCATTTT. Amino acids: CASSLSGSSPQHF. The rearrangement links TRBV7-2 to TRBJ1-5; the D is unclear. Germline V gives CDR1 SGHTA, CDR2 FQGNSA. The CDR3 sequence is 13 residues long. Trimming shortened V by 2 bases and J by 9 bases, and 11 bases separated the two germline ends.

The chain recombines TRBV27 with TRBJ2-7; TRBD1 aligns across 8 bases. The V and J ends lost 5 bases and 3 bases, in that order; junction bases with no gene match: 3. The germline V gene encodes CDR1 MNHEY and CDR2 SMNVEV (reference sequence). The CDR3 is 13 amino acids. CDR3 amino acids: CASSRTGSYEQYF. The DNA of the CDR3 is TGTGCCAGCAGTAGGACAGGGAGCTACGAGCAGTACTTC.

This chain links TRBV9 with TRBJ1-2; tentatively, D is TRBD1 (6 bases). Trimming stripped 2 bases from V and 4 bases from J, with 21 bases between. CDR1 is SGDLS, CDR2 YYNGEE, per germline. The CDR3 has 17 amino acids. The CDR3 reads CASSVGAVDQEGYGYTF. The CDR3 nucleotides read TGTGCCAGCAGCGTGGGGGCAGTAGACCAGGAAGGCTATGGCTACACCTTC.

J is TRBJ1-6 and V is TRBV5-4, with 8 bases matching TRBD1. Trimming cost V 4 bases and J 8 bases; bases outside gene matches: 8. Germline CDR1 SGHNT, CDR2 YYREEE (reference sequence). CDR3 length: 15 amino acids. The CDR3: CASSLTDRVDSPLHF. The CDR3 DNA reads TGTGCCAGCAGCCTTACGGACAGGGTGGATTCACCCCTCCACTTT.

The chain couples TRBV27 to TRBJ2-7, with 7 positions matching TRBD2. Germline V gene sequence: CDR1 MNHEY, CDR2 SMNVEV (reference sequence). This CDR3 is 15 amino acids long. V shed 2 bases, J shed 3 bases, and the junction held 7 bases outside the gene matches. The CDR3 loop is CASSLVAGTNYEQYF. CDR3 DNA sequence: TGTGCCAGCAGTTTAGTGGCCGGGACTAACTACGAGCAGTACTTC.

This rearrangement joins TRBV6-5 to TRBJ1-2, with TRBD1 as a possible D gene (5 bases). V lost 2 bases to trimming and J lost 6 bases, with 13 bases between them. CDR1 and CDR2 (germline): MNHEY, SVGAGI. The CDR3 extends over 14 amino acids. The CDR3 protein is CASSYDSPPHGYTF. For the CDR3, the DNA is TGTGCCAGCAGTTACGACAGCCCTCCCCATGGCTACACCTTC.

CDR3 sequence reads: CASRSRGGQETQYF. The CDR3 nucleotides are TGTGCCAGCAGATCACGGGGGGGCCAAGAGACCCAGTACTTC. V gene TRBV7-2 combines with J gene TRBJ2-5; 8 bases fit TRBD2. V shed 6 bases and J 1 base; nucleotides not matched to a gene: 4. The CDR3 runs 14 residues. Germline V gene lookup returns CDR1 SGHTA and CDR2 FQGNSA.

This clone was detected only once. The V and J genes are TRBV30 and TRBJ1-5; 7 nucleotides match TRBD1. Looked up from germline, CDR1 is GTSNPN and CDR2 is SVGIG (reference sequence). The CDR3 is 13 residues long. V was pared by 3 bases and J by 7 bases, with 6 bases of the junction left unmatched. The CDR3 sequence: CAWRGQEGQPQHF. CDR3 DNA: TGTGCCTGGAGAGGACAGGAAGGCCAGCCCCAGCATTTT.

Only a few counts were recorded for this clone. J is TRBJ1-1 and V is TRBV27, with 8 bases lining up with TRBD1. Unmatched junction bases numbered 3, after V lost 5 bases and J lost 1 base. CDR1 and CDR2 from the germline V gene are MNHEY and SMNVEV (reference sequence). CDR3 length: 14 residues. The CDR3 DNA reads as TGTGCCAGCAGTACGGGACAGGCGAACACTGAAGCTTTCTTT. Translation gives CASSTGQANTEAFF.

Concerning this clone: This sample also contains other DNA sequences that code for the same CDR3. V gene TRBV6-5 combines with J gene TRBJ2-5; TRBD2 matches 11 bases. This CDR3 has 13 residues. CDR1 is MNHEY and CDR2 is SVGAGI in the germline V gene. V was clipped by 8 bases and J by 4 bases; unmatched bases: 3. Here the CDR3 reads CASGLAGGETQYF. CDR3 DNA sequence: TGTGCCAGCGGGCTAGCGGGAGGAGAGACCCAGTACTTC.

The chain joins TRBV6-5 to TRBJ2-2, with 9 bases identical to TRBD1. The ends lost 1 base at V and 12 bases at J; junction bases unmatched: 6. The CDR3 has 14 residues. The germline CDR1 and CDR2 sequences are MNHEY and SVGAGI. The CDR3 protein is CASSYLDRGHKLFF. CDR3 sequence (DNA): TGTGCCAGCAGTTACTTGGACAGGGGTCACAAGCTGTTTTTT.

J is TRBJ1-2 and V is TRBV18, with D possibly being TRBD1 (5 bases). Germline-derived CDR1 and CDR2 are KGHSH and LQKENI. This CDR3 has 16 amino acids. Deletions cut 8 bases from V and 8 bases from J, with 27 bases between. The CDR3: CASTREGRGLSQGYTF. The CDR3 DNA is TGTGCCAGCACGCGCGAGGGGAGGGGATTGTCTCAGGGCTACACCTTC.

This sequence joins TRBV4-1 and TRBJ2-1, with 13 bases that match TRBD2. CDR1 MGHRA and CDR2 YSYEKL come from the germline V gene. Trimming took 1 base from V and 0 from J; bases not matched to a gene: 9. This CDR3 spans 20 amino acids. This CDR3 reads CASSQVWGTSGVSSYNEQFF. CDR3 in DNA: TGCGCCAGCAGCCAAGTTTGGGGGACTAGCGGGGTAAGCTCCTACAATGAGCAGTTCTTC.

The rearrangement uses TRBV6-5 and TRBJ2-7; tentatively, D is TRBD2 (5 bases). V was pared by 7 bases and J by 6 bases, with 13 bases between. This CDR3 region has 12 residues. The germline V gene has CDR1 MNHEY and CDR2 SVGAGI. CDR3 DNA sequence: TGTGCCAGCACTCCCGGAGGCCTCGAGCAGTACTTC. It specifies CASTPGGLEQYF.

V and J are TRBV27 and TRBJ1-3; TRBD1 matches 9 bases. The CDR3 length is 15 residues. The V gene end was trimmed by 5 bases and the J gene end by 3 bases; junction bases not matched to a gene: 5. The germline CDR1 and CDR2 sequences are MNHEY and SMNVEV (reference sequence). CDR3 sequence reads: CASSPGTGYGNTIYF. The CDR3 bases are TGTGCCAGCAGTCCTGGGACAGGGTATGGAAACACCATATATTTT.

The V call is TRBV10-3, the J call TRBJ2-2, with a tentative D call TRBD2 (6 bases). The CDR3 has 13 residues. Germline V gene data show CDR1 as ENHRY and CDR2 as SYGVKD. Trimming left V 4 bases short and J 6 bases short, with 9 bases between. Written as DNA, the CDR3 is TGTGCCATCAGTGCCCGGGAGTCCGGGGAGCTGTTTTTT. Its translation is CAISARESGELFF.

This chain links TRBV4-1 with TRBJ2-3; D perhaps matches TRBD2 (7 bases). V dropped 5 bases and J dropped 1 base, with 16 bases sitting between them. The CDR3 has 16 residues. Germline V gene lookup returns CDR1 MGHRA and CDR2 YSYEKL. The CDR3 loop is CASSIPQGGGTDTQYF. DNA of the CDR3: TGCGCCAGCAGCATTCCACAGGGAGGGGGCACAGATACGCAGTATTTT.

The chain carries TRBV29-1 and TRBJ1-2; no clear D gene. Between the trimmed V and J ends, which lost 4 bases and 4 bases, there was a span of 10 bases. Germline CDR1 is SQVTM and CDR2 is ANQGSEA. The CDR3 extends over 12 amino acids. The CDR3 here is CSVGSHSYGYTF. CDR3 DNA sequence: TGCAGCGTTGGTAGCCATTCCTATGGCTACACCTTC.

The J gene is TRBJ1-2, the V gene TRBV6-4, with TRBD1 identical over 7 bases. Trimming took 3 bases from V and 6 from J; bases not matched to a gene: 7. CDR1 is MRHNA and CDR2 is SNTAGT in the germline V gene. The CDR3 runs to 14 residues. The DNA of the CDR3 is TGTGCCAGCAGTGAAAATCGGGGGACAGATGGCTACACCTTC. Translated, it gives CASSENRGTDGYTF.

This chain connects TRBV3-1 (or the pseudogene TRBV3-2) to TRBJ1-2; TRBD1 might be the D (5 bases). This CDR3 region has 15 residues. Trimming left V 2 bases short and J 0 bases short, with 10 bases between. The V gene's germline CDR1 is LGHDT and CDR2 YNNKEL (reference sequence). The CDR3 coding sequence is TGTGCCAGCAGCCAACGGGGGGGTCCTAACTATGGCTACACCTTC. It yields the protein CASSQRGGPNYGYTF.